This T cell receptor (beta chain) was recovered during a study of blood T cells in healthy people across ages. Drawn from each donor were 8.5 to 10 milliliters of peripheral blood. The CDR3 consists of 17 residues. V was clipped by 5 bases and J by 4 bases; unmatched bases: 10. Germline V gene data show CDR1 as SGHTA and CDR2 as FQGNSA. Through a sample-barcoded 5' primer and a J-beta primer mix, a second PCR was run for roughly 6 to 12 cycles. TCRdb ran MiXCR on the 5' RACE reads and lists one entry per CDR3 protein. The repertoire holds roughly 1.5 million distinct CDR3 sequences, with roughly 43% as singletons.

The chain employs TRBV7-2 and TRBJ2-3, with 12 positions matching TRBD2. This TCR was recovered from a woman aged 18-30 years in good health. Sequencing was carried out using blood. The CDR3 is CASSRTVTSGSSDTQYF. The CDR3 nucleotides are TGTGCCAGCAGCCGAACTGTGACTAGCGGGAGTTCAGATACGCAGTATTTT. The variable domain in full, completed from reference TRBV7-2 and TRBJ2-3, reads GAGVSQSPSNKVTEKGKDVELRCDPISGHTALYWYRQSLGQGLEFLIYFQGNSAPDKSGLPSDRFSAERTGGSVSTLTIQRTQQEDSAVYLCASSRTVTSGSSDTQYFGPGTRLTVL.